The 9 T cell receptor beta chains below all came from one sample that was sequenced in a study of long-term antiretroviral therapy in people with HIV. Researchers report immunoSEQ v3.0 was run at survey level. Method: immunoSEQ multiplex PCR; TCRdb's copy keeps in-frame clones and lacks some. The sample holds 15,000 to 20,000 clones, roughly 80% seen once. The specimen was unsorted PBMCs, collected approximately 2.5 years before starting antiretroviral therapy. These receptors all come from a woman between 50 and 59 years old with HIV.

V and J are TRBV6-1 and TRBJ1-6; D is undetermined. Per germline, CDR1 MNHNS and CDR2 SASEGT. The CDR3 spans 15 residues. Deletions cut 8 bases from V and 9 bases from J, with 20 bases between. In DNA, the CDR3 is TGTGCCAGCCGTCCCGATCTAGGGATAGGTTCACCCCTCCACTTT. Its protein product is CASRPDLGIGSPLHF.

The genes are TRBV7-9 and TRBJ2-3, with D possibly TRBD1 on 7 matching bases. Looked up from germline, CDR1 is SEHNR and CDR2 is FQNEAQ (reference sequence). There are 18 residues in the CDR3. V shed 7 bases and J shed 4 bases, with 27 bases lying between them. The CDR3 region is CASTRGTALLAGSDTQYF. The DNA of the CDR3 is TGTGCCAGCACCCGCGGGACAGCTCTTTTGGCCGGGTCAGATACGCAGTATTTT.

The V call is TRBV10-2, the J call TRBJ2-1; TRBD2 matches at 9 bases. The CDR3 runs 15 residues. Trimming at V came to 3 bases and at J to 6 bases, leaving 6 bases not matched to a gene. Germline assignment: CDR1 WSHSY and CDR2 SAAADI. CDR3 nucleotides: TGCGCCAGCAGTGACCCCGCGGGGGGGCCCAATGAGCAGTTCTTC. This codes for CASSDPAGGPNEQFF.

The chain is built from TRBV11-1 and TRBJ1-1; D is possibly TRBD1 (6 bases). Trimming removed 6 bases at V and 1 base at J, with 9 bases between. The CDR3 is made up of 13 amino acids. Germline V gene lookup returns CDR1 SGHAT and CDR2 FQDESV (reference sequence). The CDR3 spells CASRRQENTEAFF. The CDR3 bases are TGTGCCAGCAGACGACAGGAGAACACTGAAGCTTTCTTT.

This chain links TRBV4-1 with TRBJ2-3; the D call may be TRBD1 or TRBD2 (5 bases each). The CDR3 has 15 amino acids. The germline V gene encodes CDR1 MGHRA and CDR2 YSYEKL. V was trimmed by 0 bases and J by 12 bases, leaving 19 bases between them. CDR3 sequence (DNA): TGCGCCAGCAGCCAAGAGGGGCAACTAGTTATGCCTCAGTATTTT. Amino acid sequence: CASSQEGQLVMPQYF.

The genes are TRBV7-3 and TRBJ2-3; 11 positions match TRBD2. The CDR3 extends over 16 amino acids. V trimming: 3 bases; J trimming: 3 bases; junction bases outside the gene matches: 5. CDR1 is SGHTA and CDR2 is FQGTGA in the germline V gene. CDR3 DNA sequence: TGTGCCAGCAGCTTTAGCGGGGGGGATTGGACAGATACGCAGTATTTT. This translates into CASSFSGGDWTDTQYF.

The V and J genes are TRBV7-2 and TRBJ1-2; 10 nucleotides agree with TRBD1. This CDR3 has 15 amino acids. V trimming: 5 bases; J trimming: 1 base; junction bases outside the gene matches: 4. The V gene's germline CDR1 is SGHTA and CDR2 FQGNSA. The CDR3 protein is CASSNRDRGNYGYTF. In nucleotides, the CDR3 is TGTGCCAGCAGCAACCGGGACAGGGGTAACTATGGCTACACCTTC.

CDR3 sequence (DNA): TGCGCCAGCAGCCAAGATCCGGGGGGGTGGGGCACTGAAGCTTTCTTT. It specifies CASSQDPGGWGTEAFF. The chain combines TRBV4-1 with TRBJ1-1; TRBD1 might be the D (5 bases). CDR1 is MGHRA, CDR2 YSYEKL, per germline. The CDR3 is 16 residues long. Between the trimmed V and J ends, which lost 0 bases and 4 bases, there was a span of 15 bases.

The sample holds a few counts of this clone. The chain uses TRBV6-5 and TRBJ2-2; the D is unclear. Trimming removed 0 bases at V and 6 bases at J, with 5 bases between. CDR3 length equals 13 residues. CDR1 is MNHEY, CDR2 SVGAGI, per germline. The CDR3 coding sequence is TGTGCCAGCAGTTACTCAGGTTCCGGGGAGCTGTTTTTT. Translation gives CASSYSGSGELFF.